The 23 T cell receptor beta chains listed next were all sequenced from one sample in a study of Tregs in tolerant kidney transplant recipients. TCRdb's copy holds only in-frame clones and misses some; the assay was immunoSEQ multiplex PCR. This table holds approximately 66,000 clones, around 85% found once. The sample was Tregs from blood, taken before the transplant. The receptors here all came from a human donor who received a combined kidney and bone marrow transplant.

The genes are TRBV7-2 and TRBJ2-7; D call uncertain. Trimming stripped 5 bases from V and 5 bases from J, with 16 bases between. The CDR3 is 14 amino acids. The germline V gene has CDR1 SGHTA and CDR2 FQGNSA. CDR3 sequence reads: CASSRPGITHEQYF. The CDR3 DNA follows: TGTGCCAGCAGCCGGCCCGGCATAACCCACGAGCAGTACTTC.

The chain carries TRBV5-1 and TRBJ2-1; no reliable D call. Deletions cut 0 bases from V and 0 bases from J, with 1 base between. The CDR3 has 13 amino acids. The germline V gene encodes CDR1 SGHRS and CDR2 YFSETQ. The CDR3 DNA is TGCGCCAGCAGCTTGGCCTCCTACAATGAGCAGTTCTTC. As protein: CASSLASYNEQFF. Complete variable domain (other parts from reference TRBV5-1 and TRBJ2-1): KAGVTQTPRYLIKTRGQQVTLSCSPISGHRSVSWYQQTPGQGLQFLFEYFSETQRNKGNFPGRFSGRQFSNSRSEMNVSTLELGDSALYLCASSLASYNEQFFGPGTRLTVL.

The chain carries TRBV21-1 and TRBJ1-2. TRBV21-1 constitutes a pseudogene. This CDR3 region has 11 residues. CDR3 bases: TGTGCCAGCATTTGGGTTTATGGCTACACCTTC. Protein: CASIWVYGYTF.

The CDR3 bases are TGTGCCAGCAGGCGCAGGGGGACCCCCTACGAGCAGTACTTC. Translation gives CASRRRGTPYEQYF. The rearrangement links TRBV28 to TRBJ2-7, with TRBD1 matching over 7 bases. Losses at the gene ends were 6 bases for V and 2 bases for J; bases not matched to a gene: 7. Germline V gene lookup returns CDR1 MDHEN and CDR2 SYDVKM. The CDR3 contains 14 residues.

The table lists this clone with a count of one. The gene calls are TRBV11-2 and TRBJ2-1; D not certain. Trimming left V 6 bases short and J 8 bases short, with 17 bases between. CDR1 is SGHAT, CDR2 FQNNGV, per germline. The CDR3 covers 14 residues. The CDR3 region is CASSSSAQGHEQFF. CDR3 bases: TGTGCCAGCAGTTCCTCGGCCCAAGGCCATGAGCAGTTCTTC.

This chain connects TRBV7-9 to TRBJ2-1; D is tentatively TRBD1 or TRBD2 (5 bases each). The CDR3 runs 14 residues. In germline, CDR1 is SEHNR, CDR2 FQNEAQ (reference sequence). Trimming removed 3 bases at V and 2 bases at J, with 8 bases between. The CDR3 sequence is CASSLGVPYNEQFF. Written as DNA, the CDR3 is TGTGCCAGCAGCTTGGGGGTTCCCTACAATGAGCAGTTCTTC.

The chain links TRBV10-2 to TRBJ2-7; either TRBD1 or TRBD2 may fit D (5 bases each). Per germline, CDR1 WSHSY and CDR2 SAAADI. Deletions cut 3 bases from V and 2 bases from J, with 11 bases between. The CDR3 has 14 amino acids. CDR3 loop: CASSDPTGPYEQYF. The DNA of the CDR3 is TGCGCCAGCAGTGACCCCACGGGACCCTACGAGCAGTACTTC.

To note about this clone: A junction boundary mismatches the germline segment, possibly from a read error. This sequence joins TRBV11-1 and TRBJ2-1, with 13 bases lining up with TRBD2. The CDR3 is 13 amino acids. Per germline, CDR1 SGHAT and CDR2 FQDESV (reference sequence). The CDR3 nucleotides are TGCCATTTGGGGGGACTAGCGGGAACTGAGCAGTTCTTC. Protein product: CHLGGLAGTEQFF.

The rearrangement joins TRBV5-5 to TRBJ1-1, with D unresolved. The V gene's germline CDR1 is SGHKS and CDR2 YYEKEE (reference sequence). This CDR3 is 14 amino acids long. Trimming took 1 base from V and 4 from J, leaving 11 bases between them. The CDR3 bases are TGTGCCAGCAGCTTGATTGGTTACGGCACTGAAGCTTTCTTT. Translated: CASSLIGYGTEAFF.

The chain has TRBV28 and TRBJ2-5, with TRBD1 matching over 9 bases. Trimming at V came to 4 bases and at J to 5 bases, leaving 11 bases not matched to a gene. This CDR3 contains 16 residues. Germline CDR1 MDHEN, CDR2 SYDVKM. The CDR3 loop is CASSSRDRVVGETQYF. CDR3 nucleotide sequence: TGTGCCAGCAGTTCCCGGGACAGGGTAGTCGGGGAGACCCAGTACTTC. Variable domain in full (rest from reference TRBV28 and TRBJ2-5): DVKVTQSSRYLVKRTGEKVFLECVQDMDHENMFWYRQDPGLGLRLIYFSYDVKMKEKGDIPEGYSVSREKKERFSLILESASTNQTSMYLCASSSRDRVVGETQYFGPGTRLLVL.

The V gene is TRBV5-8, the J gene TRBJ1-1; perhaps TRBD1 as D (6 bases). CDR3 size: 13 residues. The germline V gene encodes CDR1 SGHTS and CDR2 YDEGEE. V was trimmed by 0 bases and J by 4 bases, leaving 7 bases between them. The CDR3 region is CASSLGRGTEAFF. The CDR3 nucleotides are TGTGCCAGCAGCTTGGGCAGGGGCACTGAAGCTTTCTTT.

J is TRBJ1-1 and V is TRBV28, with 8 bases matching TRBD1. The CDR3 is 16 amino acids. Germline CDR1 is MDHEN and CDR2 is SYDVKM. V lost 8 bases to trimming and J lost 1 base; unmatched junction nucleotides: 12. This chain's CDR3 is CASVTGGSLANTEAFF. In nucleotides, the CDR3 is TGTGCCAGCGTTACAGGGGGGAGCTTAGCGAACACTGAAGCTTTCTTT.

This clone was seen more than once but under ten times. The genes are TRBV28 and TRBJ1-4; D might be TRBD1 (5 bases). V dropped 3 bases and J dropped 6 bases, with 8 bases sitting between them. Germline CDR1 reads MDHEN; CDR2 reads SYDVKM. CDR3 length: 13 amino acids. The CDR3 sequence: CASSFGTHEKLFF. CDR3 coding DNA: TGTGCCAGCAGTTTTGGGACGCATGAAAAACTGTTTTTT.

The chain has TRBV7-9 and TRBJ2-1; 7 bases fit TRBD2. V gave up 5 bases and J gave up 7 bases; unmatched junction bases: 8. Germline V CDR1 and CDR2: SEHNR, FQNEAQ (reference sequence). The CDR3 has 14 amino acids. The CDR3 sequence: CASSKGTSANEQFF. The CDR3 nucleotides are TGTGCCAGCAGCAAGGGCACTAGCGCGAATGAGCAGTTCTTC.

This rearrangement joins TRBV6-1 to TRBJ2-3; 7 bases are shared with TRBD1. The CDR3 totals 15 residues. The V gene end was trimmed by 5 bases and the J gene end by 4 bases; junction bases not matched to a gene: 9. Germline CDR1 MNHNS, CDR2 SASEGT. The CDR3 reads CASSTGDRAADTQYF. Written as DNA, the CDR3 is TGTGCCAGCAGTACTGGAGACAGGGCGGCAGATACGCAGTATTTT.

V and J are TRBV7-2 and TRBJ2-5; TRBD2 agrees at 15 bases. In germline, CDR1 is SGHTA, CDR2 FQGNSA. There are 17 residues in the CDR3. J was trimmed by 1 base and V by 4 bases; bases with no gene match: 4. The chain's CDR3 is CASSWTSGGGIQETQYF. CDR3 coding DNA: TGTGCCAGCAGCTGGACTAGCGGGGGGGGTATCCAAGAGACCCAGTACTTC.

In the case of this clone: The sample holds other DNA sequences that translate to the same CDR3. V is TRBV10-2 and J is TRBJ1-3, with D possibly being TRBD1 (6 bases). The CDR3 is 16 residues long. Germline loops: CDR1 WSHSY, CDR2 SAAADI. With 4 bases removed from V and 3 bases from J, the gap between germline ends came to 16 bases. Written as DNA, the CDR3 is TGCGCCAGCAGTGCCCCGGGAGGGGGAAGTGGAAACACCATATATTTT. It yields the protein CASSAPGGGSGNTIYF.

The V call is TRBV7-6, the J call TRBJ1-5; 7 bases fit TRBD1. This CDR3 comprises 15 residues. Germline V lookup: CDR1 SGHVS, CDR2 FNYEAQ. Unmatched junction bases numbered 12, after V lost 5 bases and J lost 8 bases. In nucleotides, the CDR3 is TGTGCCAGCAGCCGGGACAGTCTTCCTGGGGAGCCCCAGCATTTT. It specifies CASSRDSLPGEPQHF.

This chain connects TRBV7-8 to TRBJ2-7, with TRBD2 as a possible D gene (6 bases). Germline V gives CDR1 SGHVS, CDR2 FQNEAQ. This CDR3 spans 13 amino acids. V was trimmed by 1 base and J by 7 bases, leaving 11 bases between them. The chain's CDR3 is CASSLGRAGEQYF. DNA of the CDR3: TGTGCCAGCAGCTTAGGACGGGCGGGGGAGCAGTACTTC.

The V gene is TRBV4-1, the J gene TRBJ2-7; 9 nucleotides align to TRBD1. Germline V gives CDR1 MGHRA, CDR2 YSYEKL. The trim removed 0 bases at V and 2 bases at J, leaving 5 bases unmatched. The CDR3 totals 16 residues. The CDR3 nucleotides are TGCGCCAGCAGCCAAGACCACAGGGGGCGAACCTACGAGCAGTACTTC. This encodes CASSQDHRGRTYEQYF.

The rearrangement links TRBV4-3 to TRBJ1-2; 9 bases agree with TRBD1. Germline lookup yields CDR1 LGHNA and CDR2 YSLEER. J was trimmed by 8 bases and V by 0 bases; bases with no gene match: 10. The CDR3 consists of 16 residues. As DNA, the CDR3 is TGCGCCAGCAGCCAAGATATGGGACAGGGCAGGGAAGGCTACACCTTC. Its translation is CASSQDMGQGREGYTF.

The chain joins TRBV5-1 to TRBJ2-7; 16 bases line up with TRBD2. This CDR3 comprises 17 residues. The junction had 8 bases not matched to a gene; V was cut back by 2 bases and J by 6 bases. Germline V gene lookup returns CDR1 SGHRS and CDR2 YFSETQ. CDR3 loop: CASSFTGTSGGAIEQYF. In nucleotides, the CDR3 is TGCGCCAGCAGCTTCACCGGGACTAGCGGGGGGGCCATCGAGCAGTACTTC.

The V and J genes are TRBV30 and TRBJ2-7; a possible D gene is TRBD2 (5 bases). Looked up from germline, CDR1 is GTSNPN and CDR2 is SVGIG (reference sequence). The CDR3 runs 12 residues. Trimming pared 3 bases from V and 9 bases from J, leaving 15 bases between. CDR3 DNA sequence: TGTGCCTGGAGATACACGGGCGGAGGGCAGTACTTC. Its translation is CAWRYTGGGQYF.